Listed here are 6 T cell receptor beta chains from one sample, sequenced in a study of T-cell reconstitution after alpha-beta-depleted transplantation in children. Using unique molecular identifiers, the investigators prepared the TCRbeta library. TCRdb ran MiXCR on the PCR reads and lists one entry per CDR3 protein. Here the sample spans around 600,000 distinct CDR3 sequences, more than 20% being singletons. This material consisted of PBMCs, mostly from graft donor cells, taken 360 days after TCRalphabeta/CD19-depleted stem cell transplant. These receptors were obtained from a boy under two years old who had a stem cell transplant for acute myeloid leukemia, so the T cells may come from the graft donor.

This clonotype was recorded a few times. V and J are TRBV5-1 and TRBJ2-6; TRBD1 or TRBD2 may be the D gene (5 bases each). This CDR3 spans 19 amino acids. Germline CDR1 SGHRS, CDR2 YFSETQ. V was trimmed by 4 bases and J by 0 bases, leaving 20 bases between them. The CDR3 DNA reads TGCGCCAGCAGCCCAAAACCGGGACCGACTGACTCTGGGGCCAACGTCCTGACTTTC. This encodes CASSPKPGPTDSGANVLTF.

This clonotype turned up a few times. At one of its ends the junction is not consistent with the germline gene, which may arise from a read error. This chain links TRBV5-1 with TRBJ1-1; a weak D match, TRBD1 (6 bases). The CDR3 has 14 amino acids. In germline, CDR1 is SGHRS, CDR2 YFSETQ. The DNA of the CDR3 is TGTGCCAGCAGTTTCACAGGGCTGAACACTGAAGCTTTCTTT. This encodes CASSFTGLNTEAFF.

This clonotype was seen ten or more times. The chain's CDR3 is CASSPFGTGLLGTF. In DNA, the CDR3 is TGTGCCAGCTCACCATTCGGGACAGGCCTCCTGGGAACCTTC. The chain recombines TRBV18 with TRBJ1-2; TRBD1 matches at 8 bases. The CDR3 sequence is 14 residues long. V lost 2 bases to trimming and J lost 14 bases; unmatched junction nucleotides: 13. The germline V gene has CDR1 KGHSH and CDR2 LQKENI.

This sequence joins TRBV6-4 and TRBJ1-1; a weak D match, TRBD1 (5 bases). Germline V gives CDR1 MRHNA, CDR2 SNTAGT. Between the trimmed V and J ends, which lost 2 bases and 1 base, there was a span of 11 bases. The CDR3 runs 15 residues. The CDR3 bases are TGTGCCAGCAGTGACATGGGCAGGGAGAACACTGAAGCTTTCTTT. Translating it yields CASSDMGRENTEAFF.

The V call is TRBV2, the J call TRBJ2-3, with TRBD1 matching over 9 bases. Germline V gene data show CDR1 as SNHLY and CDR2 as FYNNEI. The V and J ends lost 6 bases and 4 bases, in that order; junction bases with no gene match: 11. CDR3 length equals 16 residues. In nucleotides, the CDR3 is TGTGCCAGCAGACGCTCCGGGACAGGGATTTCAGATACGCAGTATTTT. As protein: CASRRSGTGISDTQYF.

This clonotype appeared many times. One end of the junction varies from germline; a read error may be responsible. The V gene is TRBV6-1, the J gene TRBJ2-3; D uncertain. The CDR3 loop spans 13 amino acids. The germline CDR1 and CDR2 sequences are MNHNS and SASEGT. The DNA of the CDR3 is TGTGCCAGCAGAGAAGCAGGAGCAGATACGCAGTATTTT. Its translation is CASREAGADTQYF.